This TCR beta chain was found in a study of T cell changes during pregnancy in multiple sclerosis. The repertoire was sequenced with immunoSEQ multiplex PCR; TCRdb's copy has only in-frame clones and lacks some. The data show about 80,000 clones, with 92% seen just once and 2.6% held by the top ten. V lost 1 base and J lost 4, with 13 bases in between. The germline V gene encodes CDR1 SGHTA and CDR2 FQGNSA. This CDR3 comprises 15 residues. The receptor comes from a female donor with multiple sclerosis, enrolled in a pregnancy study. The sample was peripheral blood, taken before pregnancy. This sequence joins TRBV7-2 and TRBJ1-1; tentatively, D is TRBD1 (5 bases). CDR3 DNA sequence: TGTGCCAGCAGCTTAGGCGGCCCAGGGATCACTGAAGCTTTCTTT. The encoded protein is CASSLGGPGITEAFF.